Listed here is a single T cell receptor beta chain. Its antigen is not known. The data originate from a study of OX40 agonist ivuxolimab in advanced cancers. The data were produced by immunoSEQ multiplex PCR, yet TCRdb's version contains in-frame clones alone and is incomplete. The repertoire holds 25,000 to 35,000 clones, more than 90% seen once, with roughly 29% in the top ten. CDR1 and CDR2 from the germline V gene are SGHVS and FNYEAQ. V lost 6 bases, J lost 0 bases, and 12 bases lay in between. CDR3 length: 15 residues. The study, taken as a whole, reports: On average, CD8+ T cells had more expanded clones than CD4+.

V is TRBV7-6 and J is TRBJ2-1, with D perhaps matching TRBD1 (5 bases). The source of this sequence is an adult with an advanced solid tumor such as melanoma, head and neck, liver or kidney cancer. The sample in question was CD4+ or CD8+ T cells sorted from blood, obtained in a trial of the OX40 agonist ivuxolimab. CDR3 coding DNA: TGTGCCAGCAGTGACAGTTTGAGCTCCTACAATGAGCAGTTCTTC. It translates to CASSDSLSSYNEQFF.